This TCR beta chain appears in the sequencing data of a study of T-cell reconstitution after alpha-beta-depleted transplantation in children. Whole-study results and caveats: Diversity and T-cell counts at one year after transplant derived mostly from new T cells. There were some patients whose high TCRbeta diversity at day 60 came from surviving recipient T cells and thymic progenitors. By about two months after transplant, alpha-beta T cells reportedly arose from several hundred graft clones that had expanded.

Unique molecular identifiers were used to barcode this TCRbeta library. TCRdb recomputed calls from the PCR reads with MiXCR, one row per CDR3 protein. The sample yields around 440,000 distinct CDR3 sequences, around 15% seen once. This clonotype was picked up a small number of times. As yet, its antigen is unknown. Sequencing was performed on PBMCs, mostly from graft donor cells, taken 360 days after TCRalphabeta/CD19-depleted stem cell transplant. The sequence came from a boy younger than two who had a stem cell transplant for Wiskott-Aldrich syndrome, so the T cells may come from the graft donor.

For the CDR3, the DNA is TGTGCCAGCAGTCCTAAAGGGACAGGGCTTTTCCATGAGCAGTTCTTC. It codes for CASSPKGTGLFHEQFF. The V gene is TRBV6-1, the J gene TRBJ2-1, with 9 bases identical to TRBD1. CDR1 is MNHNS, CDR2 SASEGT, per germline. The CDR3 is 16 residues long. J gave up 8 bases and V 5 bases, and 13 bases lay outside the gene matches.